Listed below are T cell receptor beta chains from one sample, sequenced in a study of OX40 agonist ivuxolimab in advanced cancers. Only in-frame clones appear in the TCRdb table, and some are missing; sequencing was by immunoSEQ multiplex PCR. The repertoire includes 37,000 or so clones, over 80% of them detected once, and approximately 37% sits in the top ten. This specimen consisted of CD4+ or CD8+ T cells sorted from blood, obtained in a trial of the OX40 agonist ivuxolimab. These receptors all come from an adult with an advanced solid tumor such as melanoma, head and neck, liver or kidney cancer. CDR3s include the opening cysteine and the closing phenylalanine or tryptophan. The order of the fields is CDR3 protein, J gene, clone size, V gene. Clone size is given for some rows only: seen once, a few or many times, or a class if the clone is expanded.

CDR3aa: CASSSRGVAAEAFF
j_gene: TRBJ1-1
abundance: -
v_gene: TRBV9

CDR3aa: CASSSFRGSPGHF
j_gene: TRBJ2-7
abundance: -
v_gene: TRBV6-5

CDR3aa: CSALDRVSDGYTF
j_gene: TRBJ1-2
abundance: -
v_gene: TRBV29-1

CDR3aa: CASSRSGASTDTQYF
j_gene: TRBJ2-3
abundance: -
v_gene: TRBV5-1

CDR3aa: CASSPSRDRTESTQFF
j_gene: TRBJ2-1
abundance: -
v_gene: TRBV9

CDR3aa: CASSLEYPSTDTQYF
j_gene: TRBJ2-3
abundance: -
v_gene: TRBV5-1

CDR3aa: CASSVAIGTGGDHEQFF
j_gene: TRBJ2-1
abundance: few
v_gene: TRBV9

CDR3aa: CASSDGGSYNEQFF
j_gene: TRBJ2-1
abundance: -
v_gene: TRBV5-4

CDR3aa: CASSTSGRGNEQFF
j_gene: TRBJ2-1
abundance: -
v_gene: TRBV7-9

CDR3aa: CAISAESMGNTIYF
j_gene: TRBJ1-3
abundance: -
v_gene: TRBV10-3

CDR3aa: CATSRGGIANTGELFF
j_gene: TRBJ2-2
abundance: -
v_gene: TRBV15